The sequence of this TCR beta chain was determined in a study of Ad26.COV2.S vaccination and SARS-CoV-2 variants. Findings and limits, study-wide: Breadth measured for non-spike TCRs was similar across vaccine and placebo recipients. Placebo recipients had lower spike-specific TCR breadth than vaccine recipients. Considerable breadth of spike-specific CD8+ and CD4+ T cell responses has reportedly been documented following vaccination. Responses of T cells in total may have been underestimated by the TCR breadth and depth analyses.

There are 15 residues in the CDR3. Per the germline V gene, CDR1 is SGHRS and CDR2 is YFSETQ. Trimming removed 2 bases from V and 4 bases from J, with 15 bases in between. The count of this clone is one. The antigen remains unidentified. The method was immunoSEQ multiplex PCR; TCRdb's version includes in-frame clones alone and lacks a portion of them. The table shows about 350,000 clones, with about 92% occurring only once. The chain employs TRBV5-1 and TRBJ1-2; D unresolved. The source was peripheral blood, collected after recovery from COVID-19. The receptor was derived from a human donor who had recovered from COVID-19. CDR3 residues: CASSFAKESSYGYTF. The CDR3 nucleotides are TGCGCCAGCAGCTTTGCGAAGGAGTCCAGCTATGGCTACACCTTC.